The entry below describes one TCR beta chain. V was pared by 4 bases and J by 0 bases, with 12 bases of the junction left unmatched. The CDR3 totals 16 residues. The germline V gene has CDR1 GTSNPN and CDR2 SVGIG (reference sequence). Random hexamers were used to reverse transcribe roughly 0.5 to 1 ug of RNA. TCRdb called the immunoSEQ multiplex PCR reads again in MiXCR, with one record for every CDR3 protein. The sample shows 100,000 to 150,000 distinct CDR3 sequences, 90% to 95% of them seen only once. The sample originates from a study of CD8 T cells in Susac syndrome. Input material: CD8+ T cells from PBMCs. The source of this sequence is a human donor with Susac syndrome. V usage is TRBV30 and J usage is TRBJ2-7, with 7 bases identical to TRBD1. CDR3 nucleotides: TGTGCCTGGATGGGTGTAAAGGGGGCCTACTCCTACGAGCAGTACTTC. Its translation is CAWMGVKGAYSYEQYF.